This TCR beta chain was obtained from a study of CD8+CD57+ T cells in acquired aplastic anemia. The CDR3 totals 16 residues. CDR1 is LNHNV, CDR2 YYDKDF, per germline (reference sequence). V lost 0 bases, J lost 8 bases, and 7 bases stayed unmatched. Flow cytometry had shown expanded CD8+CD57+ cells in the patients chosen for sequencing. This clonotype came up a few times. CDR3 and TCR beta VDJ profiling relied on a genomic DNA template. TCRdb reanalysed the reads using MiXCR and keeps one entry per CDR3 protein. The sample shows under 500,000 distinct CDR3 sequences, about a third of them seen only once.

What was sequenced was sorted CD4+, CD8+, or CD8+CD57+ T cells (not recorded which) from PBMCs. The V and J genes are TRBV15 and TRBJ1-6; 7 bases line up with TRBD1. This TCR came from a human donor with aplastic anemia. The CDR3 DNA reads TGTGCCACCAGCAGAGAGTCCGGGACAGCTTATTCACCCCTCCACTTT. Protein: CATSRESGTAYSPLHF.